This T cell receptor (beta chain) emerged from a study of blood T cells in healthy people across ages. Study in general: The capture of about one barcoded beta molecule per two T cells was achieved by template switching. Study results and caveats: More naive CD4+ cells and higher diversity were found in long-lived than in aged donors.

Next came a second PCR, run for about 7 to 12 cycles, which used a sample-barcoded 5' primer along with a J-beta primer mix. Researchers report that a template-switch adaptor with 12 random nucleotides tagged each cDNA molecule. One entry per CDR3 protein, called by TCRdb with MiXCR from the 5' RACE reads. The sample shows around 900,000 distinct CDR3 sequences, roughly 50% of them seen only once. Per-sample PBMC isolation yielded at least 6.5 million cells. The CDR3 loop spans 16 amino acids. The J segment lost 7 bases and the V segment lost 4 bases, leaving 12 bases of the junction unmatched. CDR1 SGHRS and CDR2 YFSETQ come from the germline V gene. Worth noting for this clonotype: What it recognizes is unknown.

The chain employs TRBV5-1 and TRBJ2-1; TRBD2 matches at 9 bases. Sequenced material: blood. The receptor was isolated from a woman aged 55-70 years in good health. CDR3 in DNA: TGCGCCAGCAGCCCATTGCTGGCGGGAGGGCCAAATGAGCAGTTCTTC. Protein sequence: CASSPLLAGGPNEQFF.